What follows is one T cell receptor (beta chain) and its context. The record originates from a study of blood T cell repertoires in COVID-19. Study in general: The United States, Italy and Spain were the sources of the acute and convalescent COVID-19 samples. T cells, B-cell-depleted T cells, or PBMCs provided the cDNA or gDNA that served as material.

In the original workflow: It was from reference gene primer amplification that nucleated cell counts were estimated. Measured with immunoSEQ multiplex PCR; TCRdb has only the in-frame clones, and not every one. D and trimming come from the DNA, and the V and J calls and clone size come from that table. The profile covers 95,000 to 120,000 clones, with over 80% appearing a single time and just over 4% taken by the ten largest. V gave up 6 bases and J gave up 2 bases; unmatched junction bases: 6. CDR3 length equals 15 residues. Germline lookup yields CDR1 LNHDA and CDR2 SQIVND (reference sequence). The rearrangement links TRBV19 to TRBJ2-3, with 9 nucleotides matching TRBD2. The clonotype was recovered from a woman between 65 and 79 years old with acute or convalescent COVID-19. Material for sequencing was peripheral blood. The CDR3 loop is CASRFLAGTTDTQYF. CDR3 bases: TGTGCCAGTAGGTTTCTAGCGGGGACCACAGATACGCAGTATTTT. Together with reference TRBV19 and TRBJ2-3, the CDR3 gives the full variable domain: DGGITQSPKYLFRKEGQNVTLSCEQNLNHDAMYWYRQDPGQGLRLIYYSQIVNDFQKGDIAEGYSVSREKKESFPLTVTSAQKNPTAFYLCASRFLAGTTDTQYFGPGTRLTVL.